This is a list of T cell receptor beta chains from one sample in a study of shared T cell receptors in the human thymus. TCRdb keeps only in-frame clones here, not all; method: immunoSEQ multiplex PCR. The repertoire consists of fewer than 700,000 clones, with approximately 88% occurring once and the leading ten covering over 0.008%. This same sample was also part of a study on human thymus T cells.

Sequencing was performed on thymocytes. The receptor set was obtained from a boy under three years old with a congenital heart defect. CDR3s include the opening cysteine and the closing phenylalanine or tryptophan. D genes are given only for firm matches. Expanded clones get a size class; other rows say once, few or many, or leave the size out.

>19|NA|TRBD2|TRBV7-2|TRBJ2-1
TGTGCCAGCAGCCATCCCCCCGCTAGCGGGAGGGGTCCCTACAATGAGCAGTTCTTC
CASSHPPASGRGPYNEQFF
>17|NA|NA|TRBV18|TRBJ2-7
TGTGCCAGCTCACCAGAAATCCTGAGCGGGCACGCCTACGAGCAGTACTTC
CASSPEILSGHAYEQYF
>15|once|TRBD2|TRBV7-3|TRBJ2-7
TGTGCCAGCAGCCGAGGACTAGCGGGAGGCAACGAGCAGTACTTC
CASSRGLAGGNEQYF
>13|NA|NA|TRBV2|TRBJ2-2
TGTGCCAGCAGTGACGGGGGAGCCGGGGAGCTGTTTTTT
CASSDGGAGELFF
>19|NA|TRBD2|TRBV11-3|TRBJ2-1
TGTGCCAGCAGCACGTACAGCGGGAGTAGCATGTGGTCCTACAATGAGCAGTTCTTC
CASSTYSGSSMWSYNEQFF
>18|NA|NA|TRBV29-1|TRBJ2-4
TGCAGCGTTGAAGTGGGAGGCCACCCGGGCATAGCCAAAAACATTCAGTACTTC
CSVEVGGHPGIAKNIQYF
>16|NA|TRBD2|TRBV11-2|TRBJ2-7
TGTGCCAGCAGCTTACAGTCGTGGGACTACAACTACGAGCAGTACTTC
CASSLQSWDYNYEQYF
>19|few|TRBD2|TRBV29-1|TRBJ2-3
TGCAGCGTTGTTAGTAGACTGGACTCGGCGGGAGTGGGTTCAGATACGCAGTATTTT
CSVVSRLDSAGVGSDTQYF
>13|NA|NA|TRBV6-5|TRBJ1-1
TGTGCCAGCAGTGAGAGGGCTAACACTGAAGCTTTCTTT
CASSERANTEAFF
>15|NA|NA|TRBV30|TRBJ2-1
TGTGCCTGGAGTCCCTGCGGATTCTCCTACAATGAGCAGTTCTTC
CAWSPCGFSYNEQFF
>16|NA|NA|TRBV4-1|TRBJ1-1
TGCGCCAGCAGCCAAGTAGGAGATGGCGGGAACACTGAAGCTTTCTTT
CASSQVGDGGNTEAFF
>15|NA|NA|TRBV7-9|TRBJ2-3
TGTGCCAGCAGCTTAGTGTGGGGGCGGATGGATACGCAGTATTTT
CASSLVWGRMDTQYF
>14|NA|NA|TRBV5-4|TRBJ1-1
TGTGCCAGCAGCCCAAGGGGGGGGGACACTGAAGCTTTCTTT
CASSPRGGDTEAFF
>14|NA|TRBD2|TRBV6-6|TRBJ2-3
TGTGCCAGCAGTACAGCGGGAAGGGAAGATACGCAGTATTTT
CASSTAGREDTQYF
>14|NA|NA|TRBV6-6|TRBJ1-4
TGTGCCAGCAGTTCGGAGGTGCGGGGTGAAAAACTGTTTTTT
CASSSEVRGEKLFF
>16|NA|NA|TRBV6-6|TRBJ2-1
TGTGCCAGCAGTTACCCGTCGGGTCTGGGCTACAATGAGCAGTTCTTC
CASSYPSGLGYNEQFF
>15|NA|TRBD2|TRBV27|TRBJ2-1
TGTGCCAGCAGAACCGGGACTAGCGGGACTCCTGAGCAGTTCTTC
CASRTGTSGTPEQFF
>16|NA|NA|TRBV9|TRBJ2-1
TGTGCCAGCAGCGTAGAGATGCGAACGGGACATCGTGAGCAGTTCTTC
CASSVEMRTGHREQFF
>16|NA|NA|TRBV7-9|TRBJ2-1
TGTGCCAGCAGCTCGAACAGGAGAAGCTCCTACAATGAGCAGTTCTTC
CASSSNRRSSYNEQFF
>16|NA|TRBD1|TRBV14|TRBJ2-7
TGTGCCAGCAGCCACGCTACAGGGGGCAAGGCCTACGAGCAGTACTTC
CASSHATGGKAYEQYF
>14|NA|TRBD2|TRBV12-5|TRBJ2-7
TGTGCTAGTGGTTTGGGACTAGCGACAAACGAGCAGTACTTC
CASGLGLATNEQYF
>14|NA|TRBD2|TRBV2|TRBJ2-7
TGTGCCAGCAGGGGACTAGCGGGAGTTCAATCGCAGTACTTC
CASRGLAGVQSQYF
>13|NA|TRBD2|TRBV29-1|TRBJ2-7
TGCAGCGTTGAAGATCGGGGAGGGTACGAGCAGTACTTC
CSVEDRGGYEQYF
>16|NA|TRBD2|TRBV4-2|TRBJ2-1
TGTGCCAGCACCCCCTTAGCGGGAGGGCCCAAGGATGAGCAGTTCTTC
CASTPLAGGPKDEQFF
>15|few|TRBD2|TRBV4-1|TRBJ2-4
TGCGCCAGCAGCCACCCAGGGACTAGCGGAAACATTCAGTACTTC
CASSHPGTSGNIQYF
>15|NA|TRBD1|TRBV11-3|TRBJ2-7
TGTGCCAGCAGATCCCCGCGACAGGGGGCATCGGAGCAGTACTTC
CASRSPRQGASEQYF
>18|NA|TRBD1|TRBV30|TRBJ1-4
TGTGCCTGGACCTCCAAGACAGGGGGCGGAAAAACTAATGAAAAACTGTTTTTT
CAWTSKTGGGKTNEKLFF
>15|NA|TRBD2|TRBV28|TRBJ2-5
TGTGCCAGCAGCCGTTTAGCGGGTTGGGGGGAGACCCAGTACTTC
CASSRLAGWGETQYF
>17|NA|NA|TRBV18|TRBJ2-3
TGTGCCAGCTCACCGCAGGGTGCCGGATCTAGCACAGATACGCAGTATTTT
CASSPQGAGSSTDTQYF
>16|NA|NA|TRBV4-1|TRBJ1-4
TGCGCCAGCAGCCAAGACCGCCCGGAGGCTAATGAAAAACTGTTTTTT
CASSQDRPEANEKLFF
>16|NA|NA|TRBV4-1|TRBJ2-2
TGCGCCAGCAGCCATAACCGCGGCGAGAGCACCGGGGAGCTGTTTTTT
CASSHNRGESTGELFF
>15|few|TRBD2|TRBV9|TRBJ2-2
TGTGCCAGCAGCGCGACTAGCGGGAGAGCCGGGGAGCTGTTTTTT
CASSATSGRAGELFF
>15|NA|TRBD2|TRBV30|TRBJ2-2
TGTGCCTGGAGGGCGGGACTAGCGGGCGCCGGGGAGCTGTTTTTT
CAWRAGLAGAGELFF
>14|NA|TRBD1|TRBV6-1|TRBJ1-2
TGTGCCAGCAGTACAGGGGTCATCAACTATGGCTACACCTTC
CASSTGVINYGYTF
>15|NA|NA|TRBV4-1|TRBJ1-2
TGCGCCAGCAGCCTTCACGGGAATCATAGTGGAGGCTACACCTTC
CASSLHGNHSGGYTF
>15|NA|NA|TRBV11-3|TRBJ1-1
TGTGCCAGCAGCTCCGACAGACACGGTAACACTGAAGCTTTCTTT
CASSSDRHGNTEAFF
>15|NA|NA|TRBV6-6|TRBJ2-7
TGTGCCAGCAGCTCGGGGGGGACAGGGTTGCACGAGCAGTACTTC
CASSSGGTGLHEQYF
>16|NA|NA|TRBV4-2|TRBJ2-7
TGTGCCAGCAGCCAAGAATGGTTCCAGGCGCGCTACGAGCAGTACTTC
CASSQEWFQARYEQYF
>16|NA|TRBD1|TRBV14|TRBJ2-7
TGTGCCAGCAGCGCGCAACAGGGGCTCGGTACTTACGAGCAGTACTTC
CASSAQQGLGTYEQYF
>18|NA|NA|TRBV5-1|TRBJ1-4
TGCGCCAGCAGCTTGGAGGCAGGGTTGCTAGCAACTAATGAAAAACTGTTTTTT
CASSLEAGLLATNEKLFF
>15|NA|TRBD1|TRBV28|TRBJ1-2
TGTGCCAGCAGTTTTGGGACAGGGGGCATCTATGGCTACACCTTC
CASSFGTGGIYGYTF
>14|NA|NA|TRBV14|TRBJ2-6
TGTGCCAGCAGCCTACTAACTGGGGCCAACGTCCTGACTTTC
CASSLLTGANVLTF
>13|NA|TRBD1|TRBV7-3|TRBJ2-1
TGTGCCAGCAGCTTAGGACAGGGCAATGAGCAGTTCTTC
CASSLGQGNEQFF
>16|NA|TRBD2|TRBV7-2|TRBJ2-3
TGTGCCAGCAGCTTATACGGCGGGGGAGACACAGATACGCAGTATTTT
CASSLYGGGDTDTQYF
>13|once|TRBD2|TRBV4-3|TRBJ2-5
TGCGCCAGCAGCCAAGGGGGGGGTGAGACCCAGTACTTC
CASSQGGGETQYF
>15|NA|NA|TRBV15|TRBJ2-2
TGTGCCACGCAGGAGGGACAGAAGAACACCGGGGAGCTGTTTTTT
CATQEGQKNTGELFF
>11|NA|NA|TRBV5-6|TRBJ1-5
TGTGCCAGCACTGTAATCGAGCCCCAGCATTTT
CASTVIEPQHF
>15|NA|TRBD2|TRBV7-2|TRBJ2-1
TGTGCCAGCAGCTGGGGACTAGCGGGAGTGGGTGAGCAGTTCTTC
CASSWGLAGVGEQFF
>15|NA|NA|TRBV4-3|TRBJ2-1
TGCGCCAGCAGTCGCTCAGAGGTTATCTACAATGAGCAGTTCTTC
CASSRSEVIYNEQFF
>15|NA|TRBD1|TRBV4-1|TRBJ2-7
TGCGCCAGCAGCGACCGGGACAGGGCAATCTACGAGCAGTACTTC
CASSDRDRAIYEQYF
>14|NA|TRBD1|TRBV6-5|TRBJ2-7
TGTGCCAGCAGCCGGGACAGGGGCCCTCCCGAGCAGTACTTC
CASSRDRGPPEQYF
>12|NA|NA|TRBV5-6|TRBJ2-7
TGTGCCAGCTCTGCCCAGGGCTACGAGCAGTACTTC
CASSAQGYEQYF
>19|NA|TRBD2|TRBV11-2|TRBJ2-1
TGTGCCAGCAGCGCCCGGGCTAGCGGGAGGCTGAGCTCCTACAATGAGCAGTTCTTC
CASSARASGRLSSYNEQFF
>15|NA|TRBD1|TRBV11-3|TRBJ1-1
TGTGCCAGCAGCTCGCGGACAGGGGGCTTGACTGAAGCTTTCTTT
CASSSRTGGLTEAFF
>16|NA|NA|TRBV25-1|TRBJ1-5
TGTGCCAGCAGTGATACGGGGGGGGAGGCCTTATCTTCCCAGCATTTT
CASSDTGGEALSSQHF
>18|NA|TRBD2|TRBV28|TRBJ2-7
TGTGCCAGCAGTTTCCCCCTCGCTCGACTAGCGGGAAGGTACGAGCAGTACTTC
CASSFPLARLAGRYEQYF
>19|NA|TRBD2|TRBV27|TRBJ2-3
TGTGCCAGCAGTCGCCGGACTAGCGGGAGGGCCGAGAGGGCAGATACGCAGTATTTT
CASSRRTSGRAERADTQYF
>17|once|TRBD2|TRBV27|TRBJ2-1
TGTGCCAGCAGTCGCACTCTCGGACTAGCGGCGAGCAGTGAGCAGTTCTTC
CASSRTLGLAASSEQFF
>17|NA|TRBD2|TRBV5-1|TRBJ2-3
TGCGCCAGCAGCGGTGGGGTAGCGGGAAGAGTGGCAGATACGCAGTATTTT
CASSGGVAGRVADTQYF